A selection of T cell receptor beta chains follows, all from one sample in a study of blood T cell repertoires in COVID-19. Assay: immunoSEQ multiplex PCR; the TCRdb copy retains only in-frame clones and omits some. Of just over 300,000 clones in the sample, about nine tenths are singletons; the top ten hold approximately 2.2%. The specimen was peripheral blood. The receptors here all came from a man between 18 and 29 years old with active or convalescent COVID-19. Both conserved end residues are part of each CDR3. D genes are given only for firm matches. The size field is filled for only some rows; it gives once, few, many or a size class.

D	size	V	J	CDR3	DNA
-	-	TRBV2	TRBJ2-5	CASRQGLYGDQYF	TGTGCCAGCAGACAGGGCCTTTATGGAGACCAGTACTTC
TRBD1	-	TRBV27	TRBJ1-2	CASRRLDRGTYGYTF	TGTGCCAGCAGAAGGTTGGACAGGGGGACCTATGGCTACACCTTC
TRBD1	-	TRBV27	TRBJ1-2	CASGQGVYGYTF	TGTGCCAGCGGACAGGGTGTGTATGGCTACACCTTC
TRBD1	-	TRBV10-2	TRBJ2-1	CASSDRTGGLYEQFF	TGCGCCAGCAGTGACCGGACAGGGGGCTTATATGAGCAGTTCTTC
TRBD2	-	TRBV19	TRBJ2-2	CASRIAGDNTGELFF	TGTGCCAGTAGAATTGCGGGAGATAACACCGGGGAGCTGTTTTTT
-	-	TRBV28	TRBJ2-7	CASSLYPSRYEQYF	TGTGCCAGCAGTTTATACCCCTCGAGGTACGAGCAGTACTTC
TRBD1	-	TRBV7-3	TRBJ2-2	CASRSKVDRGRVATGELFF	TGTGCCAGCAGATCAAAGGTGGACAGGGGGCGTGTAGCCACCGGGGAGCTGTTTTTT
TRBD2	-	TRBV5-8	TRBJ2-3	CASSLGSGSVLDTQYF	TGTGCCAGCAGCTTGGGTAGCGGGAGTGTTTTAGATACGCAGTATTTT
-	many	TRBV7-9	TRBJ2-3	CASMPGTVTSTDTQYF	TGTGCCAGCATGCCTGGAACAGTCACTAGCACAGATACGCAGTATTTT
TRBD2	-	TRBV6-6	TRBJ2-3	CASRAGVTDTQYF	TGTGCCAGCAGGGCGGGGGTCACAGATACGCAGTATTTT
-	-	TRBV5-6	TRBJ1-3	CASSFSGSGNTIYF	TGTGCCAGCAGCTTCTCAGGGTCTGGAAACACCATATATTTT
-	-	TRBV2	TRBJ1-2	CASSGVVQGYGYTF	TGTGCCAGCAGTGGGGTTGTTCAGGGCTATGGCTACACCTTC
TRBD2	-	TRBV4-3	TRBJ2-1	CASSPSILAGDVNEQFF	TGCGCCAGCAGCCCCTCAATTCTAGCGGGGGACGTAAATGAGCAGTTCTTC
-	-	TRBV7-8	TRBJ2-1	CASSLELARNNEQFF	TGTGCCAGCAGCTTAGAATTAGCGAGAAACAATGAGCAGTTCTTC
TRBD2	-	TRBV4-1	TRBJ2-7	CASSQTSGAIFREQYF	TGCGCCAGCAGCCAAACTAGCGGGGCCATTTTTAGGGAGCAGTACTTC
-	-	TRBV11-2	TRBJ1-1	CASSLDRPNTEAFF	TGTGCCAGCAGCTTAGACAGGCCGAACACTGAAGCTTTCTTT
-	-	TRBV27	TRBJ1-6	CASSGGGTNSPLHF	TGTGCCAGCAGCGGGGGGGGTACCAATTCACCCCTCCACTTT
-	once	TRBV4-1	TRBJ1-3	CASGPSSGNTIYF	TGCGCCAGCGGGCCGAGCTCTGGAAACACCATATATTTT
-	-	TRBV7-6	TRBJ1-1	CASSPLTGNTEAFF	TGTGCCAGCAGCCCTCTGACTGGGAACACTGAAGCTTTCTTT
TRBD2	once	TRBV3-1/TRBV3-2	TRBJ2-7	CASSLSGRYVEQYF	TGTGCCAGCAGCCTGAGCGGGAGGTATGTCGAGCAGTACTTC
-	-	TRBV15	TRBJ2-5	CATSQSSPPQETQYF	TGTGCCACCAGCCAGAGTAGCCCTCCCCAAGAGACCCAGTACTTC